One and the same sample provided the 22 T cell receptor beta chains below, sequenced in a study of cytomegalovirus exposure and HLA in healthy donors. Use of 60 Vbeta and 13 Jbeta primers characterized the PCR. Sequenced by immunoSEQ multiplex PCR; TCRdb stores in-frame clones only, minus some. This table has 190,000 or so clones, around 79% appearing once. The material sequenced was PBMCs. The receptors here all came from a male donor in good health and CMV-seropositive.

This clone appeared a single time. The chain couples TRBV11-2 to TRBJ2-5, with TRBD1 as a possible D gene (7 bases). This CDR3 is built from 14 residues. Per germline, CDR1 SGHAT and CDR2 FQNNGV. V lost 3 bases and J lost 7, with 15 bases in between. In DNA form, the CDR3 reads TGTGCCAGCAGCTTCCGGACAGGCGGGGCGACCCAGTACTTC. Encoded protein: CASSFRTGGATQYF.

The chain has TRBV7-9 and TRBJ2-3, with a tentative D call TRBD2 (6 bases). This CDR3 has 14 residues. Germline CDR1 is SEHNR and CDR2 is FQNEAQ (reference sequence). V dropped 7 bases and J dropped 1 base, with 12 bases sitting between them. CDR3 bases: TGTGCCAGCATCCGAACGGGAGGCACAGATACGCAGTATTTT. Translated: CASIRTGGTDTQYF.

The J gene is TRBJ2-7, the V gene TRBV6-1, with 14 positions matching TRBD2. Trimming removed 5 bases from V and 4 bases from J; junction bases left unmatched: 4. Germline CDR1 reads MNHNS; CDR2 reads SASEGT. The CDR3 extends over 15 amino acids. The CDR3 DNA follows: TGTGCCAGCAGTACCGGGACTAGCGGGAGTTACGAGCAGTACTTC. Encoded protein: CASSTGTSGSYEQYF.

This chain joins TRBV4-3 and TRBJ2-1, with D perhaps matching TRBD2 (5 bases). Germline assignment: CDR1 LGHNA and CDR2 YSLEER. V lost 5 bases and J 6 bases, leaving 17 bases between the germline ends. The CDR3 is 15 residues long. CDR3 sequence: CASSATRVPSNEQFF. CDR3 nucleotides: TGCGCCAGCAGCGCCACTAGAGTCCCTTCCAATGAGCAGTTCTTC.

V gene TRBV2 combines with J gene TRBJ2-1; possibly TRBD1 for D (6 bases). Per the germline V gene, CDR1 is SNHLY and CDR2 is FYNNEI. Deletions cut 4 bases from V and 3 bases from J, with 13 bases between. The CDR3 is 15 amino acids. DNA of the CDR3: TGTGCCAGCAGTGTCCGGGACATCCTCTACAATGAGCAGTTCTTC. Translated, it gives CASSVRDILYNEQFF.

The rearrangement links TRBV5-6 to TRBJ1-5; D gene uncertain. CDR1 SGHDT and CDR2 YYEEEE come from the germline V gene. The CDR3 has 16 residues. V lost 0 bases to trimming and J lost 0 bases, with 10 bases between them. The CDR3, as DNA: TGTGCCAGCAGCTTGGCCCCCACAGATAGCAATCAGCCCCAGCATTTT. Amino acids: CASSLAPTDSNQPQHF.

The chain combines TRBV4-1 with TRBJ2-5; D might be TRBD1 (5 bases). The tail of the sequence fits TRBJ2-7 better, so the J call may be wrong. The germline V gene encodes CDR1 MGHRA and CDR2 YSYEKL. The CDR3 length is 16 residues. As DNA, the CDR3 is TGCGCCAGCAGCCAAGTAATACAGGTGACTCCCTACGAGCAGTACTTC. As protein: CASSQVIQVTPYEQYF.

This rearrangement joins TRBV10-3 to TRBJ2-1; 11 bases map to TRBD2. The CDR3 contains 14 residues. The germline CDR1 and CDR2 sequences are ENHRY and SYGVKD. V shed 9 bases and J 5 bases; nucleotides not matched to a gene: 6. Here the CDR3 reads CAILGTSGNNEQFF. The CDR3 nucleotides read TGTGCCATTCTCGGGACTAGCGGCAACAATGAGCAGTTCTTC.

CDR3 DNA: TGTGCCAGCAGCGTAGTAGGGGGCTCGGACGGGGAGCTGTTTTTT. Its translation: CASSVVGGSDGELFF. J is TRBJ2-2 and V is TRBV9; 7 bases match TRBD1. This CDR3 is 15 amino acids long. The germline V gene encodes CDR1 SGDLS and CDR2 YYNGEE. J was trimmed by 7 bases and V by 0 bases; bases with no gene match: 6.

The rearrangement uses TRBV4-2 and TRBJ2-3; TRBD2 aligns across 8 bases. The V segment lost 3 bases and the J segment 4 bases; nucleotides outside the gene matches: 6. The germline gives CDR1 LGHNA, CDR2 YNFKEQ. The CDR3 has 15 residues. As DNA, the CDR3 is TGTGCCAGCAGCCAGCGGGAGGCTGGGGCAGATACGCAGTATTTT. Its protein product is CASSQREAGADTQYF.

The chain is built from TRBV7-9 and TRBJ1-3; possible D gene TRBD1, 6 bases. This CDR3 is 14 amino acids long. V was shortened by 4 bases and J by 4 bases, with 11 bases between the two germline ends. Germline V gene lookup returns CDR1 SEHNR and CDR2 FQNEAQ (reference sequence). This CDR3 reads CASSSRTVGNTIYF. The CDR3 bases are TGTGCCAGCAGCTCGCGGACAGTCGGAAACACCATATATTTT.

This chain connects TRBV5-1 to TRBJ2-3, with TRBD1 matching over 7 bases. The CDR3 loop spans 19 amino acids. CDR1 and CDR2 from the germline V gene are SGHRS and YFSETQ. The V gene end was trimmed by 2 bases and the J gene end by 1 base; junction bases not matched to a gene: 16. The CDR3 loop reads CASSLKHLTGLGGTDTQYF. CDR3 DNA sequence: TGCGCCAGCAGCTTAAAACACTTGACAGGGCTCGGGGGCACAGATACGCAGTATTTT.

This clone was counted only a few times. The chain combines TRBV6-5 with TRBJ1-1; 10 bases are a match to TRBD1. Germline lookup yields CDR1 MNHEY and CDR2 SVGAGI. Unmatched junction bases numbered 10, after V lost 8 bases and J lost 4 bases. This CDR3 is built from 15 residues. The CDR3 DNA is TGTGCCAGCCGTGGGCACGACAGGGGGCTCACTGAAGCTTTCTTT. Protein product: CASRGHDRGLTEAFF.

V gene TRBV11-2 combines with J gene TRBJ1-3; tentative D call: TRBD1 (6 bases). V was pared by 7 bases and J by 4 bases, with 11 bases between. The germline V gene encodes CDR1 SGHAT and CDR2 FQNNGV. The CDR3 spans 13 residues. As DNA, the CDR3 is TGTGCCAGCACTTGGGACACAGGAAACACCATATATTTT. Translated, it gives CASTWDTGNTIYF.

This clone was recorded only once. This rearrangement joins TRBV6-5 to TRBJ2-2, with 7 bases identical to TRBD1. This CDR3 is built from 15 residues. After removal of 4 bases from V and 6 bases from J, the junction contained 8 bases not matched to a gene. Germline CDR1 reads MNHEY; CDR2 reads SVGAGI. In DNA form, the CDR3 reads TGTGCCAGCAGTTTATCTCAACAGGGGTCCGGGGAGCTGTTTTTT. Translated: CASSLSQQGSGELFF.

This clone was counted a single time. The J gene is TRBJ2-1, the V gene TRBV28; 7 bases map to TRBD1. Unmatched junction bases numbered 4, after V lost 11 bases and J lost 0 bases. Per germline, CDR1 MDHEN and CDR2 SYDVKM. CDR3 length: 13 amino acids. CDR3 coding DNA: TGTGCCGTACAGGGGAGCTCCTACAATGAGCAGTTCTTC. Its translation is CAVQGSSYNEQFF.

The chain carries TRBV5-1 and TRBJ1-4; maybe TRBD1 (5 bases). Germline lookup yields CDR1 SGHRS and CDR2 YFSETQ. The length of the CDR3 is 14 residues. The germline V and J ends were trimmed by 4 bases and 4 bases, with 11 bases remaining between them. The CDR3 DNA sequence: TGCGCCAGCAGCAATGACAGATATAATGAAAAACTGTTTTTT. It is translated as CASSNDRYNEKLFF. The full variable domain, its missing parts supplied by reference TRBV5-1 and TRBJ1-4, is KAGVTQTPRYLIKTRGQQVTLSCSPISGHRSVSWYQQTPGQGLQFLFEYFSETQRNKGNFPGRFSGRQFSNSRSEMNVSTLELGDSALYLCASSNDRYNEKLFFGSGTQLSVL.

CDR3: CASSPKNPGVGTGELFF. In DNA, the CDR3 is TGCGCCAGCAGCCCGAAGAATCCAGGGGTAGGCACCGGGGAGCTGTTTTTT. V usage is TRBV4-1 and J usage is TRBJ2-2, with D possibly matching TRBD1 (6 bases). CDR1 MGHRA and CDR2 YSYEKL come from the germline V gene. The V end lost 4 bases, the J end lost 4 bases, and 19 bases lay between the germline ends. The CDR3 covers 17 residues.

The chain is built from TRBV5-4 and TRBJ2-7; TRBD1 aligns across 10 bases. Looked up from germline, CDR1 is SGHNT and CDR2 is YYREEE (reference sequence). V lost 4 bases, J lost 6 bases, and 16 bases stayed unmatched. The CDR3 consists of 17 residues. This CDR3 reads CASSGRRPGQGYFEQYF. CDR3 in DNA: TGTGCCAGCAGCGGAAGGAGACCGGGACAGGGGTACTTCGAGCAGTACTTC.

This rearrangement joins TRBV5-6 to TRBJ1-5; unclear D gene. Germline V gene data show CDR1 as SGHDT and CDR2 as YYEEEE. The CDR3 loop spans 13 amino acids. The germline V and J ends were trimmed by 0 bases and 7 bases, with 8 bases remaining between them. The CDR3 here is CASSLDGNQPQHF. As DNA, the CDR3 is TGTGCCAGCAGCTTGGACGGGAACCAGCCCCAGCATTTT.

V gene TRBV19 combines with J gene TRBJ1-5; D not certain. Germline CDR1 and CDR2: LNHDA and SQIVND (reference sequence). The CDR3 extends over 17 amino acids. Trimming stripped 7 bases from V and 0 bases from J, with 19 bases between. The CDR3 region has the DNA TGTGCCAGTACCTCACCAAGCCCAGGAATTAGCAATCAGCCCCAGCATTTT. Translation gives CASTSPSPGISNQPQHF.

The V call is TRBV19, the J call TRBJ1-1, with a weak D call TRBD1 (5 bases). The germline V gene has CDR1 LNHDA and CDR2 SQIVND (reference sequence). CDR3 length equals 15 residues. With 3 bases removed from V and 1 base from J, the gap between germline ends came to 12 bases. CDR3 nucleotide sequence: TGTGCCAGTAGTATCATGGCAGGGCAGAACACTGAAGCTTTCTTT. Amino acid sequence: CASSIMAGQNTEAFF. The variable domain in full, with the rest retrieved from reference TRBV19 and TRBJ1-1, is DGGITQSPKYLFRKEGQNVTLSCEQNLNHDAMYWYRQDPGQGLRLIYYSQIVNDFQKGDIAEGYSVSREKKESFPLTVTSAQKNPTAFYLCASSIMAGQNTEAFFGQGTRLTVV.